Presented here are 17 T cell receptor beta chains from one specimen sequenced in a study of T cells in Graves' hyperthyroidism and ophthalmopathy. The TCR beta CDR3 regions underwent amplification using RNA transcripts as the source. First-round RT-PCR with HTBI primers amplified the TCR CDR3 region. In TCRdb, the multiplex PCR reads were re-called with MiXCR into one record per CDR3 protein. The data contain 35,000 to 45,000 distinct CDR3 sequences, approximately 52% of them seen just once; the ten biggest clones take up roughly 16%. Specimen: blood. These receptors were collected from a man in his forties with Graves' ophthalmopathy.

V usage is TRBV4-1 and J usage is TRBJ1-4; TRBD1 is a possible D gene (5 bases). V gave up 0 bases and J gave up 7 bases, with 12 bases separating them. Germline V CDR1 and CDR2: MGHRA, YSYEKL. The CDR3 covers 15 residues. CDR3 DNA: TGCGCCAGCAGCCAAGATGTGGGGCGGTCTGAAAAACTGTTTTTT. Translating it yields CASSQDVGRSEKLFF.

This chain connects TRBV24-1 to TRBJ2-3, with 9 bases identical to TRBD2. The CDR3 contains 18 residues. CDR1 and CDR2 (germline): KGHDR, SFDVKD. J gave up 6 bases and V 4 bases, and 16 bases lay outside the gene matches. This CDR3 reads CATSDREREDSARDTQYF. For the CDR3, the DNA is TGTGCCACCAGTGACCGGGAGCGGGAGGACTCCGCCCGTGATACGCAGTATTTT.

V usage is TRBV10-3 and J usage is TRBJ2-3; 8 nucleotides match TRBD2. The CDR3 loop spans 14 amino acids. With 5 bases clipped from V and 1 base from J, the junction kept 2 bases outside the gene matches. Germline-derived CDR1 and CDR2 are ENHRY and SYGVKD. For the CDR3, the DNA is TGTGCCATCAGTTTTAGCGGGGGCACAGATACGCAGTATTTT. Its protein product is CAISFSGGTDTQYF.

This clonotype was seen at least ten times. This chain joins TRBV28 and TRBJ1-5; tentative D call: TRBD1 (5 bases). CDR1 is MDHEN, CDR2 SYDVKM, per germline. The ends were cut back, 2 bases at V and 6 bases at J, with 11 bases in the middle. This CDR3 comprises 14 residues. The CDR3 protein is CASSLVWGTQPQHF. CDR3 DNA sequence: TGTGCCAGCAGTTTAGTTTGGGGGACTCAGCCCCAGCATTTT.

As concerns this clonotype: A junction end diverges from the germline sequence, so it may reflect a read error. V usage is TRBV6-1 and J usage is TRBJ1-1; 8 bases agree with TRBD1. CDR1 is MNHNS, CDR2 SASEGT, per germline. This CDR3 has 15 amino acids. The CDR3 nucleotides read TGTGCCAGCGGAGCTCCGACAGGGGAGGTAACTGAGGCTTTCTTT. Protein sequence: CASGAPTGEVTEAFF.

The genes are TRBV7-2 and TRBJ1-1; a possible D gene is TRBD1 (5 bases). Germline assignment: CDR1 SGHTA and CDR2 FQGNSA. Trimming stripped 2 bases from V and 0 bases from J, with 22 bases between. CDR3 length equals 19 residues. This CDR3 reads CASSLTSGSSGAMNTEAFF. The CDR3 nucleotides read TGTGCCAGCAGCTTAACTAGCGGGAGTTCTGGGGCCATGAACACTGAAGCTTTCTTT.

The rearrangement joins TRBV20-1 to TRBJ1-5, with D possibly TRBD1 on 5 matching bases. Germline CDR1 reads DFQATT; CDR2 reads SNEGSKA (reference sequence). Trimming pared 3 bases from V and 9 bases from J, leaving 18 bases between. The CDR3 covers 14 residues. The CDR3 sequence: CSARALAGLGPQHF. As DNA, the CDR3 is TGCAGTGCTAGGGCGCTAGCGGGGCTTGGGCCCCAGCATTTT.

This clonotype was counted ten times or more. The chain is built from TRBV9 and TRBJ2-2, with D possibly being TRBD1 or TRBD2 (5 bases each). V shed 4 bases and J shed 6 bases, with 16 bases lying between them. The CDR3 spans 15 residues. The germline gives CDR1 SGDLS, CDR2 YYNGEE. CDR3 nucleotides: TGTGCCAGCAGCTCCCACCCCCTGGGGGCCGGGGAGCTGTTTTTT. This codes for CASSSHPLGAGELFF.

This chain connects TRBV2 to TRBJ2-7, with 7 bases matching TRBD2. Germline loops: CDR1 SNHLY, CDR2 FYNNEI. The CDR3 totals 14 residues. V was pared by 0 bases and J by 2 bases, with 1 base of the junction left unmatched. Written as DNA, the CDR3 is TGTGCCAGCAGTGAAGCGGGAGGGGCCTACGAGCAGTACTTC. Its translation: CASSEAGGAYEQYF.

The count of this clonotype is one. V and J are TRBV7-2 and TRBJ2-1, with 10 bases matching TRBD2. This CDR3 is 14 amino acids long. From germline, CDR1 is SGHTA and CDR2 FQGNSA. The ends lost 7 bases at V and 8 bases at J; junction bases unmatched: 8. In DNA, the CDR3 is TGTGCCAGCACCCCCCGGAGCGGGGGGGATGAGCAGTTCTTC. It is translated as CASTPRSGGDEQFF.

This chain joins TRBV7-3 and TRBJ2-1, with 8 nucleotides matching TRBD2. Germline V gene sequence: CDR1 SGHTA, CDR2 FQGTGA. The CDR3 extends over 17 amino acids. V was clipped by 6 bases and J by 7 bases; unmatched bases: 17. In DNA form, the CDR3 reads TGTGCCAGCAGTCCAAGGGAGGCGGGGGGCGCAAGTAATGAGCAGTTCTTC. This translates into CASSPREAGGASNEQFF.

V and J are TRBV6-5 and TRBJ1-2; D unclear. The CDR3 sequence is 13 residues long. Germline CDR1 and CDR2: MNHEY and SVGAGI. V lost 5 bases, J lost 5 bases, and 12 bases lay in between. CDR3 residues: CASSRGSAYGYTF. CDR3 sequence (DNA): TGTGCCAGCAGTCGTGGGAGCGCATATGGCTACACCTTC.

This clonotype was recorded at least ten times. The V gene is TRBV5-1, the J gene TRBJ2-2; 10 bases are a match to TRBD2. V was pared by 2 bases and J by 0 bases, with 25 bases of the junction left unmatched. CDR1 and CDR2 from the germline V gene are SGHRS and YFSETQ. This CDR3 spans 24 amino acids. CDR3 coding DNA: TGCGCCAGCAGCTTACCAAGGACTAAGCGGGGGGGCCACGAGGCAGTCACGAACACCGGGGAGCTGTTTTTT. Protein sequence: CASSLPRTKRGGHEAVTNTGELFF.

This clonotype is classed as medium-sized. The gene calls are TRBV2 and TRBJ2-3; 7 positions agree with TRBD2. The V segment lost 4 bases and the J segment 10 bases; nucleotides outside the gene matches: 5. The germline CDR1 and CDR2 sequences are SNHLY and FYNNEI. The CDR3 loop spans 12 amino acids. For the CDR3, the DNA is TGTGCCAGCAGTGTTAGGGGAGGGGCGCAGTATTTT. It specifies CASSVRGGAQYF.

In its sample, this clonotype was seen many times. The genes are TRBV7-2 and TRBJ2-1; possibly TRBD1 for D (5 bases). CDR3 length: 14 amino acids. Trimming removed 0 bases at V and 5 bases at J, with 8 bases between. Germline assignment: CDR1 SGHTA and CDR2 FQGNSA. The CDR3 nucleotides read TGTGCCAGCAGCTTAGCGCTAGGGGACAATGAGCAGTTCTTC. It encodes CASSLALGDNEQFF.

With respect to this clonotype: Sequence at one end of the junction differs from germline and may be a read error. The chain is built from TRBV7-8 and TRBJ1-1, with unresolved D. The CDR3 consists of 13 residues. Germline CDR1 is SGHVS and CDR2 is FQNEAQ. CDR3 DNA sequence: TGTGTCAGCAGCTTAGCGGGAATTCCTGAAGCTCTCTTT. It yields the protein CVSSLAGIPEALF.

To note about this clonotype: With a much larger clone just one base away, this may be a read error. This chain uses TRBV13 with TRBJ1-1; D remains unclear. The CDR3 runs to 17 residues. V lost 4 bases and J 7 bases, leaving 25 bases between the germline ends. The germline CDR1 and CDR2 sequences are PRHDT and FYEKMQ (reference sequence). The CDR3, as DNA: TGTGCCAGCAGCTCGTTACAGATCCTCTCTCAGGTGGGTGAAGCTTTCTTT. Protein product: CASSSLQILSQVGEAFF.